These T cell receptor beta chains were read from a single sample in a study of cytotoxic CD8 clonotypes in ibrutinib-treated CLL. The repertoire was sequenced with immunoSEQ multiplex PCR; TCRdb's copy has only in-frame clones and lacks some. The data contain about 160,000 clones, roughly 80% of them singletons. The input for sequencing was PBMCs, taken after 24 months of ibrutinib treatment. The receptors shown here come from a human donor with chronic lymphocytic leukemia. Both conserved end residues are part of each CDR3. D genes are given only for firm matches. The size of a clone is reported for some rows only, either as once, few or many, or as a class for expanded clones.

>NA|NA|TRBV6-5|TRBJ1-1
CASSYSLFLNTEAFF
TGTGCCAGCAGTTACTCTCTATTTTTAAACACTGAAGCTTTCTTT
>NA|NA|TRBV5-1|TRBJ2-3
CASSLNRLMSDTQYF
TGCGCCAGCAGCTTAAACCGACTAATGTCAGATACGCAGTATTTT
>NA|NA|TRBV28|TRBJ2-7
CASRIRGSGSYEQYF
TGTGCCAGCAGGATTCGAGGGAGCGGATCCTACGAGCAGTACTTC
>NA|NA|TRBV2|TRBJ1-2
CASSVVNYGYTF
TGTGCCAGCAGTGTGGTAAACTATGGCTACACCTTC
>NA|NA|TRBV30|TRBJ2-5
CAWSYSQETQYF
TGTGCCTGGAGTTACAGTCAAGAGACCCAGTACTTC
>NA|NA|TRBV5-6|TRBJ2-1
CASSLLGGPYNEQFF
TGTGCCAGCAGCTTGCTTGGGGGGCCGTACAATGAGCAGTTCTTC
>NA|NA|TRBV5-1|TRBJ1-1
CASSLVSTEAFF
TGCGCCAGCAGCTTGGTTTCGACTGAAGCTTTCTTT
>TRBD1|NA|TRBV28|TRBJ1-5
CASSLPGTGGQPQHF
TGTGCCAGCAGCCTTCCCGGGACAGGGGGTCAGCCCCAGCATTTT
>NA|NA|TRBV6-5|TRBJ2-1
CASSYRGASSYNEQFF
TGTGCCAGCAGTTACCGTGGGGCGAGCTCCTACAATGAGCAGTTCTTC
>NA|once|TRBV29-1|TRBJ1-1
CSLKRGARNTEAFF
TGCAGCCTCAAACGGGGGGCACGGAACACTGAAGCTTTCTTT
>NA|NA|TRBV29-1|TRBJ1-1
CSVEDVRRNTEAFF
TGCAGCGTTGAAGATGTGAGACGAAACACTGAAGCTTTCTTT
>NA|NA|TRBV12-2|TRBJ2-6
CASRSRTGCSGANVLTF
TGTGCAAGTCGCTCCAGGACAGGGTGCTCTGGGGCCAACGTCCTGACTTTC
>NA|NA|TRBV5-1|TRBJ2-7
CASSLLTSSYEQYF
TGCGCCAGCAGCTTGTTAACTAGCTCCTACGAGCAGTACTTC
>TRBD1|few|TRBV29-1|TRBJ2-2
CSGGTGWVGELFF
TGCAGCGGAGGGACAGGGTGGGTCGGGGAGCTGTTTTTT
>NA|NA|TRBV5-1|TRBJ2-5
CASSLVGQAQETQYF
TGCGCCAGCAGCTTGGTGGGGCAGGCCCAAGAGACCCAGTACTTC
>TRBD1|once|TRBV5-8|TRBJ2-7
CASSSLHRDRAYEQYF
TGTGCCAGCAGCTCCCTTCACCGGGACAGGGCCTACGAGCAGTACTTC
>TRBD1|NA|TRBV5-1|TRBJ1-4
CASSGTGSTNEKLFF
TGCGCCAGCAGCGGGACAGGGTCAACTAATGAAAAACTGTTTTTT
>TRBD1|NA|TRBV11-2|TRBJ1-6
CASSLTGDSPLHF
TGTGCCAGCAGCTTAACAGGGGACTCACCCCTCCACTTT
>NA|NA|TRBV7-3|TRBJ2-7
CASSLGPGGPYEQYF
TGTGCCAGCAGCTTAGGGCCCGGGGGGCCCTACGAGCAGTACTTC